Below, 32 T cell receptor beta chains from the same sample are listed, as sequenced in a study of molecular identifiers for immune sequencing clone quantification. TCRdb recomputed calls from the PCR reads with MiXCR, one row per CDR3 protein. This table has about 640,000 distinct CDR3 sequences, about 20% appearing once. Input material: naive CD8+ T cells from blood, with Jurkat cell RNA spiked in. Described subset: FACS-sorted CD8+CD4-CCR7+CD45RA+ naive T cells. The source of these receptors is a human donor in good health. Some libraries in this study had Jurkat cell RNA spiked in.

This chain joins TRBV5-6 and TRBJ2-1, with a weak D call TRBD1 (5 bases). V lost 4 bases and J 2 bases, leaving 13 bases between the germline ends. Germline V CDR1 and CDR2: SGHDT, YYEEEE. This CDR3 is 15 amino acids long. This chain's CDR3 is CASSPSGYAYNEQFF. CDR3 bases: TGTGCCAGCAGCCCGTCAGGGTATGCCTACAATGAGCAGTTCTTC.

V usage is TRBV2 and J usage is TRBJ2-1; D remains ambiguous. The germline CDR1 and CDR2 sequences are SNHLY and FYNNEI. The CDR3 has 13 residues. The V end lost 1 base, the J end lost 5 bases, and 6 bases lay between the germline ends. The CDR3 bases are TGTGCCAGCAGTGAAGGAGCGCACAATGAGCAGTTCTTC. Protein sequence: CASSEGAHNEQFF.

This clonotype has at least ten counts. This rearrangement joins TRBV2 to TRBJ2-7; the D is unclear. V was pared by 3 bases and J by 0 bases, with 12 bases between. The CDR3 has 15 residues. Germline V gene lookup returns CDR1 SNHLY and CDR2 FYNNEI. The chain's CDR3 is CASSEGKTRSYEQYF. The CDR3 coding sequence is TGTGCCAGCAGTGAGGGCAAAACCCGCTCCTACGAGCAGTACTTC.

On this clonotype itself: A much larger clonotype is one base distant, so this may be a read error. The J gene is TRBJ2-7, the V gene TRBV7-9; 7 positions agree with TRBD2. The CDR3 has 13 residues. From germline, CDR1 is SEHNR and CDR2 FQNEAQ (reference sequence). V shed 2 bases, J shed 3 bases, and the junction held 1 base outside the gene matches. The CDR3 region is CASSLRDYYEQYF. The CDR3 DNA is TGTGCCAGCAGCTTACGGGACTACTACGAGCAGTACTTC.

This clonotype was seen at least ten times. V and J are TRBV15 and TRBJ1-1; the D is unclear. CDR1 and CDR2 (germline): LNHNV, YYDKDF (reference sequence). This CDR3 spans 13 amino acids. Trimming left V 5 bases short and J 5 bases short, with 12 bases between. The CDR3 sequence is CATSAEWGTEAFF. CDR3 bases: TGTGCCACCAGCGCCGAATGGGGTACTGAAGCTTTCTTT.

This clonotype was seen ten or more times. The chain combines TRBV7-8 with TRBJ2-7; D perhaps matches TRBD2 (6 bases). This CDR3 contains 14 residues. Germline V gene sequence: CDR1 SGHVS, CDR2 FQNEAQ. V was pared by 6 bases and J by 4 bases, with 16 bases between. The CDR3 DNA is TGTGCCAGCAGAAAATACCGGCGGGAATACGAGCAGTACTTC. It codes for CASRKYRREYEQYF.

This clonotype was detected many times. CDR3 sequence reads: CASSLLTGNQETQYF. CDR3 sequence (DNA): TGTGCCAGCAGTTTGTTAACGGGAAACCAAGAGACCCAGTACTTC. The chain has TRBV28 and TRBJ2-5; weak D call: TRBD2 (5 bases). V was shortened by 3 bases and J by 0 bases, with 11 bases between the two germline ends. The germline CDR1 and CDR2 sequences are MDHEN and SYDVKM. The CDR3 loop spans 15 amino acids.

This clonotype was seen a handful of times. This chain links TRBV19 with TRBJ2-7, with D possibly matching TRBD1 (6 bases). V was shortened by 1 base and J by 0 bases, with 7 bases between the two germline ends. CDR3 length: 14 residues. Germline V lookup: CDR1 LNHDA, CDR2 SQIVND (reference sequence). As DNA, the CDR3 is TGTGCCAGTAGTATAGGACAGGCCTCCTACGAGCAGTACTTC. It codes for CASSIGQASYEQYF.

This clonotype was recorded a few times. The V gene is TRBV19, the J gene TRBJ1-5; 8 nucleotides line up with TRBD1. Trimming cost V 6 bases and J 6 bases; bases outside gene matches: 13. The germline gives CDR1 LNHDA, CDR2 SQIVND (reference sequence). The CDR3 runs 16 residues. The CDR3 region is CASSNSDRGEAQPQHF. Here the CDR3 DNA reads TGTGCCAGTAGCAACTCTGACAGGGGAGAGGCTCAGCCCCAGCATTTT. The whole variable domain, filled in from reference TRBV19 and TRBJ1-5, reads DGGITQSPKYLFRKEGQNVTLSCEQNLNHDAMYWYRQDPGQGLRLIYYSQIVNDFQKGDIAEGYSVSREKKESFPLTVTSAQKNPTAFYLCASSNSDRGEAQPQHFGDGTRLSIL.

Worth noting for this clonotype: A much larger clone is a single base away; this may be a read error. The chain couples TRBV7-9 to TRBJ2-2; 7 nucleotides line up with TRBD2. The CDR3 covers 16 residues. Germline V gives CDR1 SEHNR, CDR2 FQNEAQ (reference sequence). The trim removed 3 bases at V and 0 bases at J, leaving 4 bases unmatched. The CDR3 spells CASSLQGLTNTGELFF. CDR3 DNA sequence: TGTGCCAGCAGCTTGCAGGGACTAACGAACACCGGGGAGCTGTTTTTT.

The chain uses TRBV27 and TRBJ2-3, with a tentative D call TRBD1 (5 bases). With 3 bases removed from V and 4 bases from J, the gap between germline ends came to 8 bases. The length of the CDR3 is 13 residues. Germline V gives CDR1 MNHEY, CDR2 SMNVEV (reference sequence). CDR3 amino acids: CASSLSRADTQYF. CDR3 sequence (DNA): TGTGCCAGCAGTTTGAGCAGGGCAGATACGCAGTATTTT.

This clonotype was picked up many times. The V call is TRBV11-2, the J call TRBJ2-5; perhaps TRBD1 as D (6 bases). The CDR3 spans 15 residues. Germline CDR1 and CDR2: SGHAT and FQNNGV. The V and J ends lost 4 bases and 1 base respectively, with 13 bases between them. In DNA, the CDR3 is TGTGCCAGCAGCTCAGGGGATCGATTCCAAGAGACCCAGTACTTC. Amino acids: CASSSGDRFQETQYF.

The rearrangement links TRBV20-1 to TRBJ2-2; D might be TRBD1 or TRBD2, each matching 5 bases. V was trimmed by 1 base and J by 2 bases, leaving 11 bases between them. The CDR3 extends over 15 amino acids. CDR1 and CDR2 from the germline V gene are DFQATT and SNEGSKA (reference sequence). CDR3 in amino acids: CSARAGAANTGELFF. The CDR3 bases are TGCAGTGCTAGAGCCGGGGCAGCAAACACCGGGGAGCTGTTTTTT.

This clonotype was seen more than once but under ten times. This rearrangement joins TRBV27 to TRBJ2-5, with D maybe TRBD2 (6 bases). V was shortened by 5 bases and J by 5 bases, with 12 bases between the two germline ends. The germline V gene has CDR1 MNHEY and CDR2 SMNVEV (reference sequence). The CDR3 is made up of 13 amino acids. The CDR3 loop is CASSPYSGETQYF. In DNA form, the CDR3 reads TGTGCCAGCAGTCCTTACAGCGGGGAGACCCAGTACTTC.

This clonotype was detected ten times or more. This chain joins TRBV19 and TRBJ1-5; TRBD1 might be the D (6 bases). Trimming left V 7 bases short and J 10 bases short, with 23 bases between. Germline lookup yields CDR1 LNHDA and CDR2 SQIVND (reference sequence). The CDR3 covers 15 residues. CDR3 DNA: TGTGCCAGTAACACCGGGACACGGGGCCTAGAACCCCAGCATTTT. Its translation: CASNTGTRGLEPQHF.

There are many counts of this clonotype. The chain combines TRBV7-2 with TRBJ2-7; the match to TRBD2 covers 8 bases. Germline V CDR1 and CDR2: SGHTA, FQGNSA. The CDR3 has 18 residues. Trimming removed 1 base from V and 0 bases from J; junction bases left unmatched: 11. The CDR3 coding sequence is TGTGCCAGCAGCTTAGGGGTCAATAGCGGGACGTACTCCTACGAGCAGTACTTC. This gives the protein CASSLGVNSGTYSYEQYF.

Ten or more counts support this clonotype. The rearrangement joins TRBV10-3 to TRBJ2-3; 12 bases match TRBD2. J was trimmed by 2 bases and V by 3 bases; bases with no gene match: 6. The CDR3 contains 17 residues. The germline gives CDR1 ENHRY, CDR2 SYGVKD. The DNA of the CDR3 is TGTGCCATCAGTGACACTGGACTAGCGGGGTACACAGATACGCAGTATTTT. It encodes CAISDTGLAGYTDTQYF.

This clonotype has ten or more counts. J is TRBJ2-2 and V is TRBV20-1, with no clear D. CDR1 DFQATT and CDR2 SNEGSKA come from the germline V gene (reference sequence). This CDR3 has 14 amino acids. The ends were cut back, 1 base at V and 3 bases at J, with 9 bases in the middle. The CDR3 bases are TGCAGTGCTAGAGCTGAGCCCCACACCGGGGAGCTGTTTTTT. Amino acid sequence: CSARAEPHTGELFF.

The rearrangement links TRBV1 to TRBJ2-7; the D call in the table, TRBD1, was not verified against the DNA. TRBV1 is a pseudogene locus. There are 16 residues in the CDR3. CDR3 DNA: TGCACCAGCAGCCAGGGAGACAGGGATAGGAGGTGCGAGCAGTACTTC. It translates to CTSSQGDRDRRCEQYF.

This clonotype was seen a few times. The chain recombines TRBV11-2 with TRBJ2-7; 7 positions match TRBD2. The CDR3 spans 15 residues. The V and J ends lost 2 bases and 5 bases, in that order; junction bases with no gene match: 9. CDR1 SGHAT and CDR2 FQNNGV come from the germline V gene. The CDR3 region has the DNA TGTGCCAGCAGCTTAAGTTGGGGGGGGTCGGACGAGCAGTACTTC. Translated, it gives CASSLSWGGSDEQYF.

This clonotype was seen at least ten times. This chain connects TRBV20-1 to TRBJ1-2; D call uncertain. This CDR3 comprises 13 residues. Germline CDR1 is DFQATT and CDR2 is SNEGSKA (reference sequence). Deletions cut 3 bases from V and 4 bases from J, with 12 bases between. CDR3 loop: CSASEFRGYGYTF. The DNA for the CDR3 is TGCAGTGCTAGCGAATTTAGAGGCTATGGCTACACCTTC.

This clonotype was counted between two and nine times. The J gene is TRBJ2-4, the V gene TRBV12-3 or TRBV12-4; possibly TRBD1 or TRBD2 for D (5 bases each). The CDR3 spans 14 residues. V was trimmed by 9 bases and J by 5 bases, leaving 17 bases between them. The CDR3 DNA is TGTGCCAGTTCCGCCCGAGGGGAAGAAAACATTCAGTACTTC. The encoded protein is CASSARGEENIQYF.

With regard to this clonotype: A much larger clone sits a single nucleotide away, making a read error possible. The CDR3 spells CASSRATAGALQETQYF. The CDR3 DNA reads as TGTGCCAGCAGCCGAGCGACAGCGGGGGCCCTCCAAGAGACCCAGTACTTC. This chain connects TRBV3-1 to TRBJ2-5; TRBD2 aligns across 8 bases. V lost 4 bases to trimming and J lost 1 base; unmatched junction nucleotides: 11. Germline V CDR1 and CDR2: LGHDT, YNNKEL (reference sequence). The length of the CDR3 is 17 residues.

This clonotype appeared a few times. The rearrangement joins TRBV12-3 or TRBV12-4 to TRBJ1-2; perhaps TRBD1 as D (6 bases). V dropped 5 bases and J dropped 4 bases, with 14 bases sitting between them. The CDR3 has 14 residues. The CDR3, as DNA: TGTGCCAGCAGTCGCCCGGGGGCCGTCTATGGCTACACCTTC. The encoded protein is CASSRPGAVYGYTF.

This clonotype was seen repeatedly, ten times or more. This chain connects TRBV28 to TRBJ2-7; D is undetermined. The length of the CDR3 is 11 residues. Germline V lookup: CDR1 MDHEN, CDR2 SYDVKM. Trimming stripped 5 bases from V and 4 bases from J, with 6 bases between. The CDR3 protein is CASSALYEQYF. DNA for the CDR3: TGTGCCAGCAGTGCCCTTTACGAGCAGTACTTC.

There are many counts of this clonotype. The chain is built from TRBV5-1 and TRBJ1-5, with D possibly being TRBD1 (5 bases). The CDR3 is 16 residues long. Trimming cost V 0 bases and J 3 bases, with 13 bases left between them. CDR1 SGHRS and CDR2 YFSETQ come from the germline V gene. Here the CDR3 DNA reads TGCGCCAGCAGCTTGGTTCTAGGGGAGACCAATCAGCCCCAGCATTTT. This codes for CASSLVLGETNQPQHF.

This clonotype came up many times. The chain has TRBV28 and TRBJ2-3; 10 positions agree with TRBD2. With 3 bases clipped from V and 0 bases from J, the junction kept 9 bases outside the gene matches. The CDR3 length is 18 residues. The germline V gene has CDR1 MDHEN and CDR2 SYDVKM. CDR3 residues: CASSFTSGKIASTDTQYF. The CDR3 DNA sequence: TGTGCCAGCAGTTTCACTAGCGGGAAGATTGCTAGCACAGATACGCAGTATTTT.

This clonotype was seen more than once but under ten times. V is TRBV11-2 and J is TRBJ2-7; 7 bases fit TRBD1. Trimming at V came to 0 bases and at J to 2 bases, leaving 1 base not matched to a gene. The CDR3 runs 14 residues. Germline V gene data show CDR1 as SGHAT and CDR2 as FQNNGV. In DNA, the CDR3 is TGTGCCAGCAGCTTAGAGGGGACAGCCTACGAGCAGTACTTC. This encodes CASSLEGTAYEQYF. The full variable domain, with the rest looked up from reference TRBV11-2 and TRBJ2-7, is EAGVAQSPRYKIIEKRQSVAFWCNPISGHATLYWYQQILGQGPKLLIQFQNNGVVDDSQLPKDRFSAERLKGVDSTLKIQPAKLEDSAVYLCASSLEGTAYEQYFGPGTRLTVT.

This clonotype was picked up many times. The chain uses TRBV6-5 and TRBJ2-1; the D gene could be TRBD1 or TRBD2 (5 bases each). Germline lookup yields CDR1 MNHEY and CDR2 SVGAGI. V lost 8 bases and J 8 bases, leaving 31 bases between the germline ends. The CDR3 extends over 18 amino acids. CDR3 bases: TGTGCCAGCTATAGTCGCGTCGTGGGGGACGCGCCCGTTTATGAGCAGTTCTTC. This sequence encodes CASYSRVVGDAPVYEQFF.

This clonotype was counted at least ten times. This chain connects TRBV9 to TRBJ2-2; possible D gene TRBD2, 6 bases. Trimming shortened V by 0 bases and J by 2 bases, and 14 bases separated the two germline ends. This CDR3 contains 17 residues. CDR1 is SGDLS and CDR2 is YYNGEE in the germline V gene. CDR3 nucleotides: TGTGCCAGCAGCGTAGAGCTGGCGGGGCTTAACACCGGGGAGCTGTTTTTT. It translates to CASSVELAGLNTGELFF.

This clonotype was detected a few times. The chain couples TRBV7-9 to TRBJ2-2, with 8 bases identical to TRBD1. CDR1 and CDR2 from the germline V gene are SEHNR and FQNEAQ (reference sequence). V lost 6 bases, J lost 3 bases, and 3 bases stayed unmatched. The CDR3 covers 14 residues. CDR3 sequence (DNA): TGTGCCAGCAGGCTGACAGGGGACACCGGGGAGCTGTTTTTT. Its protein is CASRLTGDTGELFF.

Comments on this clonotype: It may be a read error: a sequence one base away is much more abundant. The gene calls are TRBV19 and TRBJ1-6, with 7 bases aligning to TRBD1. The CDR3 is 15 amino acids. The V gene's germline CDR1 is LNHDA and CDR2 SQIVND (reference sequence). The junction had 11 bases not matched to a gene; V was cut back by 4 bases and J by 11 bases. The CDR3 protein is CASSSRDRINPPLHF. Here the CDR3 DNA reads TGTGCCAGTAGTAGTAGGGACAGAATCAATCCACCCCTCCACTTT.